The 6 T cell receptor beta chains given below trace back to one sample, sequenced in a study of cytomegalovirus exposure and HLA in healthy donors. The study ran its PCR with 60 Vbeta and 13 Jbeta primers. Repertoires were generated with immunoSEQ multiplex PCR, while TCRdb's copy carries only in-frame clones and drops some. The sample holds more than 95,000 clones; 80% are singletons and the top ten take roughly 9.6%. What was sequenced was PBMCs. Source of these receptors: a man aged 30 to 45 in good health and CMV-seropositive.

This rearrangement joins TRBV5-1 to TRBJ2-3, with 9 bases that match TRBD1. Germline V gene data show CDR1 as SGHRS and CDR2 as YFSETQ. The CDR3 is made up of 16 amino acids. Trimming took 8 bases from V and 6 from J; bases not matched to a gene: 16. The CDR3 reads CASSRSGTGPADTQYF. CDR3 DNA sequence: TGCGCCAGTTCCCGGTCCGGGACAGGGCCTGCCGATACGCAGTATTTT.

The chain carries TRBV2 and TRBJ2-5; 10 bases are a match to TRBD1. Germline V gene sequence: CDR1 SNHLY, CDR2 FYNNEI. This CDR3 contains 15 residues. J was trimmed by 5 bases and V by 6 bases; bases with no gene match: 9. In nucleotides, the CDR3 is TGTGCCAGCAGGCAAGGGACAGGGGTGTGGGAGACCCAGTACTTC. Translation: CASRQGTGVWETQYF.

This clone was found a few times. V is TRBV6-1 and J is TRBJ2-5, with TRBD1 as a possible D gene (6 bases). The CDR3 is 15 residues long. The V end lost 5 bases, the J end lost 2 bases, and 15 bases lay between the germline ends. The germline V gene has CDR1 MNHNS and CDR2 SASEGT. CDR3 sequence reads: CASSRAWTAQETQYF. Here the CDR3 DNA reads TGTGCCAGCAGTAGAGCCTGGACAGCACAAGAGACCCAGTACTTC.

CDR3 residues: CASSRTGGAAIYF. Written as DNA, the CDR3 is TGTGCCAGCAGCCGAACGGGGGGGGCCGCCATATATTTT. The V call is TRBV6-1, the J call TRBJ1-3; perhaps TRBD1 as D (6 bases). The V gene's germline CDR1 is MNHNS and CDR2 SASEGT. V was clipped by 6 bases and J by 11 bases, with 17 bases between them. The CDR3 spans 13 residues.

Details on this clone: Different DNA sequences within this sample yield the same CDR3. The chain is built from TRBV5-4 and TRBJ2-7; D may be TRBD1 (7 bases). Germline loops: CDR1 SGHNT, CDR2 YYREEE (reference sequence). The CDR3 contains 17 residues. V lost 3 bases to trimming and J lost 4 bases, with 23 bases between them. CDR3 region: CASSSGPGRGDLYEQYF. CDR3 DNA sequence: TGTGCCAGCAGCTCGGGACCGGGCAGGGGGGATTTGTACGAGCAGTACTTC.

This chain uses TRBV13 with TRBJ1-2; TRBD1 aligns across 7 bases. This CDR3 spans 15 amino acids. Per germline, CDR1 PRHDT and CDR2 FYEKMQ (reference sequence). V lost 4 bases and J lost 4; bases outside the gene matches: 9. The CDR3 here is CASSSRGQPLYGYTF. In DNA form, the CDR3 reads TGTGCCAGCAGCTCCCGGGGACAGCCCCTCTATGGCTACACCTTC.